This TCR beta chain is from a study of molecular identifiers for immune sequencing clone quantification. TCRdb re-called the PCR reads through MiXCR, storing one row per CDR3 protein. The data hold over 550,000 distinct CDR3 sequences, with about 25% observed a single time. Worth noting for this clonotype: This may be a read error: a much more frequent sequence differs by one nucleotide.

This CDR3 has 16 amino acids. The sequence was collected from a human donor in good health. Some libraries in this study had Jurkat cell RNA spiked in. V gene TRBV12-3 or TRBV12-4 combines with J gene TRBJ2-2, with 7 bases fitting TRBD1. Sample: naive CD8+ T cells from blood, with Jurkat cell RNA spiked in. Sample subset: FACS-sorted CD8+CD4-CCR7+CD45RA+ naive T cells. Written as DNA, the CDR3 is TGTGCCAGCAACCCGACAGGGAAGATAAACACCGGGGAGCTGCTTTTT. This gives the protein CASNPTGKINTGELLF.